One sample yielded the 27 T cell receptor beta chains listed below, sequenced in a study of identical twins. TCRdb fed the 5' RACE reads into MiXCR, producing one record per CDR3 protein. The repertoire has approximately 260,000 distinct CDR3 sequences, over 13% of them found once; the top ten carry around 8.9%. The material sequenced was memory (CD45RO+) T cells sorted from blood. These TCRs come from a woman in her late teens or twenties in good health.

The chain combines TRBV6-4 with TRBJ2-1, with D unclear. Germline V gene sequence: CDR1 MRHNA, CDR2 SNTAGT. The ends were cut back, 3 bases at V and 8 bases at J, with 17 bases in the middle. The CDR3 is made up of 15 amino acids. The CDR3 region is CASSEMSGLGYEQFF. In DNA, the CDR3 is TGTGCCAGCAGTGAAATGTCCGGTCTTGGATATGAGCAGTTCTTC.

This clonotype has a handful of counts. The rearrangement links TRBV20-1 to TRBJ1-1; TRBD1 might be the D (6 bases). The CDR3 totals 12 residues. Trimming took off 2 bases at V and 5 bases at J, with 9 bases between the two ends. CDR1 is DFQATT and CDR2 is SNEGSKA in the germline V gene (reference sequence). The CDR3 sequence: CSARLQGTEAFF. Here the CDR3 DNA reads TGCAGTGCTAGATTACAGGGAACTGAAGCTTTCTTT.

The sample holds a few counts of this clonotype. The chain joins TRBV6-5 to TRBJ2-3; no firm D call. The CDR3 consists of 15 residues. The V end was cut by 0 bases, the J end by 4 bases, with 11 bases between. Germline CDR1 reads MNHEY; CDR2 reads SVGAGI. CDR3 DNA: TGTGCCAGCAGTTACTCGAGTGGTAGACCAGATACGCAGTATTTT. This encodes CASSYSSGRPDTQYF.

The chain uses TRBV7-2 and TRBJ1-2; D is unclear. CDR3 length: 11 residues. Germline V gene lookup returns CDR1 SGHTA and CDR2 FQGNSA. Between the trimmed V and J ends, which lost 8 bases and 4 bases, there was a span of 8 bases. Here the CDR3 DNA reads TGTGCCAGCGGGTTGGGCTATGGCTACACCTTC. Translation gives CASGLGYGYTF. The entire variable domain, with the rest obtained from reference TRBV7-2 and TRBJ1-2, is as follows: GAGVSQSPSNKVTEKGKDVELRCDPISGHTALYWYRQSLGQGLEFLIYFQGNSAPDKSGLPSDRFSAERTGGSVSTLTIQRTQQEDSAVYLCASGLGYGYTFGSGTRLTVV.

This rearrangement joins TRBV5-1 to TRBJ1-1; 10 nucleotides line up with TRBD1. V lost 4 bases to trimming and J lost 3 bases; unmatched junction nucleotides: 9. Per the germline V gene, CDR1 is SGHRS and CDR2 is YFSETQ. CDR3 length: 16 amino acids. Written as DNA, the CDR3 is TGCGCCAGCAGCCGAAGACAGGGGGCGCGGGACACTGAAGCTTTCTTT. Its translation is CASSRRQGARDTEAFF.

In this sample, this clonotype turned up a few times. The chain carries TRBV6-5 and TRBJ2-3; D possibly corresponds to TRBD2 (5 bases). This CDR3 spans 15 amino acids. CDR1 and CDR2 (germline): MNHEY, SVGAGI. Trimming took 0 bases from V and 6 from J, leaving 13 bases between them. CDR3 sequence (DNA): TGTGCCAGCAGTTACTCGGGCGGACCGGGGGATACGCAGTATTTT. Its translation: CASSYSGGPGDTQYF.

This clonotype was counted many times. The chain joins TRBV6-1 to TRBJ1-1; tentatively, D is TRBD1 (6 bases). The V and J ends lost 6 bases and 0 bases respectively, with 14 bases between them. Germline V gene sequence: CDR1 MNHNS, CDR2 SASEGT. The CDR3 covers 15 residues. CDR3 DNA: TGTGCCAGCAGATCGACAGGCGTCATGAACACTGAAGCTTTCTTT. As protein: CASRSTGVMNTEAFF.

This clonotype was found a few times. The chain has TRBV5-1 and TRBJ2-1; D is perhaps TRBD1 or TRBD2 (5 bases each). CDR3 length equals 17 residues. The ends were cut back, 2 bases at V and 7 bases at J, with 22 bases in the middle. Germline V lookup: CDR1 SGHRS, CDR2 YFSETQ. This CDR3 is CASSLMLGTTRGNEQFF. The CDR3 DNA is TGCGCCAGCAGCTTAATGCTCGGGACCACGAGGGGAAATGAGCAGTTCTTC.

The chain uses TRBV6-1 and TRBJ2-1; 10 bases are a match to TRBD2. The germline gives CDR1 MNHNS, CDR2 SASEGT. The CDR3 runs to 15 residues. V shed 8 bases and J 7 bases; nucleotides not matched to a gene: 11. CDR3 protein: CASASAGGPGNEQFF. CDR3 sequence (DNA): TGTGCCAGCGCGTCAGCGGGAGGGCCAGGGAATGAGCAGTTCTTC.

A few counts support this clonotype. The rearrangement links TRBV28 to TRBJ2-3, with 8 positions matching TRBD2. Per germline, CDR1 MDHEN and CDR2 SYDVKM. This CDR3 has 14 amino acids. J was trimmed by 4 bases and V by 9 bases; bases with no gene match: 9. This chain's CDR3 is CASNPGGAADTQYF. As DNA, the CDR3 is TGTGCCAGTAATCCCGGGGGGGCTGCAGATACGCAGTATTTT.

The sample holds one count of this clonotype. Written as DNA, the CDR3 is TGTGCCAGCGGCAAGGGGGGAGGGCCCTCGGATACGCAGTATTTT. Translating gives CASGKGGGPSDTQYF. The J gene is TRBJ2-3, the V gene TRBV2; possible D gene TRBD2, 7 bases. The CDR3 runs to 15 residues. Germline-derived CDR1 and CDR2 are SNHLY and FYNNEI. V was shortened by 8 bases and J by 6 bases, with 21 bases between the two germline ends.

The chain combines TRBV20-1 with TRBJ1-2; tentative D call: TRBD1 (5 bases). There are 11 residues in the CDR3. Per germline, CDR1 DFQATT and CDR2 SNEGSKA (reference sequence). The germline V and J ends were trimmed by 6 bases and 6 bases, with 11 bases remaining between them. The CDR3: CSARGGNGYTF. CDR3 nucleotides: TGCAGTGCCCGGGGGGGGAATGGCTACACCTTC.

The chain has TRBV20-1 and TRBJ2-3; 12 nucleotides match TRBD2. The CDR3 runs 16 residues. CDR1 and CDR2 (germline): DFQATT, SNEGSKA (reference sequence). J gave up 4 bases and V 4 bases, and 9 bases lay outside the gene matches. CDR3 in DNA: TGCAGTGCTACCCGGCTAGCGGGAGGGGTGGCAGATACGCAGTATTTT. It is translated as CSATRLAGGVADTQYF.

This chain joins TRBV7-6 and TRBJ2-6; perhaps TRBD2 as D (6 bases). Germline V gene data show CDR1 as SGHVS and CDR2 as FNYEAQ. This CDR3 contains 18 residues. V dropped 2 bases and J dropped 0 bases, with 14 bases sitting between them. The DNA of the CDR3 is TGTGCCAGCAGCTTAAGGCTAGACGGGAGCTCTGGGGCCAACGTCCTGACTTTC. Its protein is CASSLRLDGSSGANVLTF.

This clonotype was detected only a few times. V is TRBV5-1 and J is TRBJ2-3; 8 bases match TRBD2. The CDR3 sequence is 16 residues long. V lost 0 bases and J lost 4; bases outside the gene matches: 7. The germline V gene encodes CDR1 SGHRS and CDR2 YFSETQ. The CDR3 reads CASSLDPGGQADTQYF. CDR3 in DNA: TGCGCCAGCAGCTTGGACCCGGGGGGGCAGGCAGATACGCAGTATTTT.

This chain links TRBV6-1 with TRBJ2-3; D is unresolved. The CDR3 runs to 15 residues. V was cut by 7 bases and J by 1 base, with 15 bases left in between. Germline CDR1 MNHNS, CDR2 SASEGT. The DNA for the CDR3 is TGTGCCAGCAAAGGGTTGGTCCAGCGCACAGATACGCAGTATTTT. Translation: CASKGLVQRTDTQYF.

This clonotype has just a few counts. CDR3 sequence: CASRKSRTGAEAFF. CDR3 bases: TGTGCCAGCAGGAAGAGCAGGACAGGGGCTGAAGCTTTCTTT. V is TRBV12-3 or TRBV12-4 and J is TRBJ1-1; 9 nucleotides align to TRBD1. V gave up 6 bases and J gave up 6 bases; unmatched junction bases: 8. This CDR3 comprises 14 residues.

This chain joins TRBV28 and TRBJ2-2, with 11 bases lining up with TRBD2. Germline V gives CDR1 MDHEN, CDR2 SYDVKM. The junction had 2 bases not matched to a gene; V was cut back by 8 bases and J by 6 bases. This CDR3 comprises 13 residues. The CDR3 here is CASLAGGAGELFF. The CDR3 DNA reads TGTGCCAGCCTAGCGGGAGGTGCCGGGGAGCTGTTTTTT.

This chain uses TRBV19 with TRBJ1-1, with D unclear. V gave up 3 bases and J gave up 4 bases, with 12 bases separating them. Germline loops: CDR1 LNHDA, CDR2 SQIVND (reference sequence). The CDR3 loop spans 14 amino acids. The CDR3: CASSIERVTTEAFF. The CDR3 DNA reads TGTGCCAGTAGTATTGAGAGGGTGACCACTGAAGCTTTCTTT. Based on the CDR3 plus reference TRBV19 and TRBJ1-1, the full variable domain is DGGITQSPKYLFRKEGQNVTLSCEQNLNHDAMYWYRQDPGQGLRLIYYSQIVNDFQKGDIAEGYSVSREKKESFPLTVTSAQKNPTAFYLCASSIERVTTEAFFGQGTRLTVV.

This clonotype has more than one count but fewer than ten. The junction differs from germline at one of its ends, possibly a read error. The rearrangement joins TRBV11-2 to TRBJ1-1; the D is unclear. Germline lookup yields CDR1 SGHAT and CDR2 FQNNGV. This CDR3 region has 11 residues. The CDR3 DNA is TGTGCCAGCAGTCTCACAGTGAAGCTTAGCTTT. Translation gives CASSLTVKLSF. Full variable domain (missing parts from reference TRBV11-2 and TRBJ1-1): EAGVAQSPRYKIIEKRQSVAFWCNPISGHATLYWYQQILGQGPKLLIQFQNNGVVDDSQLPKDRFSAERLKGVDSTLKIQPAKLEDSAVYLCASSLTVKLSFGQGTRLTVV.

In nucleotides, the CDR3 is TGTGCCAGCTCACCCCAGGAGGGTAACTATGGCTACACCTTC. This translates into CASSPQEGNYGYTF. This chain uses TRBV18 with TRBJ1-2; no firm D call. Germline V lookup: CDR1 KGHSH, CDR2 LQKENI. There are 14 residues in the CDR3. Trimming took off 3 bases at V and 1 base at J, with 9 bases between the two ends.

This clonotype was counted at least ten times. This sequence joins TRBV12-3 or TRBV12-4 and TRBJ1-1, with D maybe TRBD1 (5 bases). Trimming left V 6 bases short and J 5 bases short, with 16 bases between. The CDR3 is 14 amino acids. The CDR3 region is CASSSAQVGTEAFF. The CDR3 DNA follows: TGTGCCAGCAGCTCGGCACAGGTGGGGACTGAAGCTTTCTTT.

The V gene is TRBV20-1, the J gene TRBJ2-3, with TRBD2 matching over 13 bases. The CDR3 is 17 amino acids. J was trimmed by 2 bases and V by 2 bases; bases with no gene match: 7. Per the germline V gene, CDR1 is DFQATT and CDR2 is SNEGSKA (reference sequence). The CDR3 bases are TGCAGTGCTAGACGACTAGCGGGAGGATACCTCACAGATACGCAGTATTTT. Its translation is CSARRLAGGYLTDTQYF.

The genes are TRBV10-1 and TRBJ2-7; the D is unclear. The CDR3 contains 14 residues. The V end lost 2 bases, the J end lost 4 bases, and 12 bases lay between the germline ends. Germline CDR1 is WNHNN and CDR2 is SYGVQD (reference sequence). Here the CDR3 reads CASSEMDARYEQYF. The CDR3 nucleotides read TGCGCCAGCAGTGAGATGGACGCACGATACGAGCAGTACTTC.

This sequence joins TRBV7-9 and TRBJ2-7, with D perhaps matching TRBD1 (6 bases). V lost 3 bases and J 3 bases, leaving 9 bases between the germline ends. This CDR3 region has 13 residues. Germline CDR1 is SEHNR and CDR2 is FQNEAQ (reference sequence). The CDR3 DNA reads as TGTGCCAGCAGCTTGGGGACACACTACGAGCAGTACTTC. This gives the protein CASSLGTHYEQYF. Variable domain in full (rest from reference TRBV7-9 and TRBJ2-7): DTGVSQNPRHKITKRGQNVTFRCDPISEHNRLYWYRQTLGQGPEFLTYFQNEAQLEKSRLLSDRFSAERPKGSFSTLEIQRTEQGDSAMYLCASSLGTHYEQYFGPGTRLTVT.

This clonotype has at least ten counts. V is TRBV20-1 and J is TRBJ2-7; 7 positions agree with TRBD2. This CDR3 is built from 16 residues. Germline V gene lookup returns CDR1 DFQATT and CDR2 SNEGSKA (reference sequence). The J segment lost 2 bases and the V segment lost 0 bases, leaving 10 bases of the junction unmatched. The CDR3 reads CSARDGPLGGTYEQYF. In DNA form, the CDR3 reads TGCAGTGCTAGAGATGGGCCTCTGGGGGGGACCTACGAGCAGTACTTC.

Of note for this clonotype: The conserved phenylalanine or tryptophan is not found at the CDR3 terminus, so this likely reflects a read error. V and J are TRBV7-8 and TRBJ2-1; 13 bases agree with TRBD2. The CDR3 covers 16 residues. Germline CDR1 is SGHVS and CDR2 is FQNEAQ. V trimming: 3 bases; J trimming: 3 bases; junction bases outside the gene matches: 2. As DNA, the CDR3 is TGTGCCAGCAGCTTGGGACTAGCGGGGAACTACAATGAGCAGTTCCTC. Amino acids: CASSLGLAGNYNEQFL.